The sequence of this T cell receptor beta chain was determined in a study of blood T cells in healthy people across ages. As concerns this clonotype: The antigen is undetermined.

PCR was performed a second time for roughly 7 to 12 cycles using a sample-barcoded 5' primer and a J-beta primer mix. In TCRdb, the 5' RACE reads were re-called with MiXCR into one record per CDR3 protein. The data show about a million distinct CDR3 sequences, roughly 50% seen once. Study conclusions and caveats: CMV infection status of these donors was not known. Donors of long life had a larger count of naive CD4+ cells and greater diversity than aged donors.

Trimming stripped 2 bases from V and 3 bases from J, with 13 bases between. The CDR3 length is 15 residues. Germline loops: CDR1 SQVTM, CDR2 ANQGSEA. The chain links TRBV29-1 to TRBJ2-2; D tentatively reads TRBD1 or TRBD2 (5 bases each). This TCR came from a man aged 25-45 years in good health. Sequencing used blood. The CDR3 region has the DNA TGCAGCGTTGAAACCGGGGCTAGAGACACCGGGGAGCTGTTTTTT. Translated: CSVETGARDTGELFF.